This T cell receptor (beta chain) was recovered during a study of blood T cells in healthy people across ages. Those donating, healthy Caucasian individuals from Russia, were aged roughly 6 to 95. Concerning this clonotype itself: Its antigen is unidentified.

Regarding the study as a whole: Among long-lived donors, naive CD4+ cells were more numerous and diversity higher than in aged donors.

Per germline, CDR1 SGHTA and CDR2 FQGNSA. There are 15 residues in the CDR3. Trimming removed 1 base from V and 6 bases from J, with 13 bases in between. Using a J-beta primer mix together with a sample-barcoded 5' primer, a second PCR was run for roughly 6 to 12 cycles. Each cDNA molecule, via a template-switch adaptor with 12 random nucleotides, was tagged. All samples yielded 3 million or more CDR3-containing paired-end reads. TCRdb recomputed calls from the 5' RACE reads with MiXCR, one row per CDR3 protein. The profile shows about 580,000 distinct CDR3 sequences, roughly 48% of them singletons. The rearrangement uses TRBV7-2 and TRBJ1-5; D is possibly TRBD1 (6 bases). Sequencing used blood. This clonotype originated in a man older than 75 in good health. CDR3 sequence reads: CASSLEGLGGQPQHF. CDR3 in DNA: TGTGCCAGCAGCTTAGAAGGTTTAGGGGGTCAGCCCCAGCATTTT. The entire variable domain, with the rest obtained from reference TRBV7-2 and TRBJ1-5, is as follows: GAGVSQSPSNKVTEKGKDVELRCDPISGHTALYWYRQSLGQGLEFLIYFQGNSAPDKSGLPSDRFSAERTGGSVSTLTIQRTQQEDSAVYLCASSLEGLGGQPQHFGDGTRLSIL.